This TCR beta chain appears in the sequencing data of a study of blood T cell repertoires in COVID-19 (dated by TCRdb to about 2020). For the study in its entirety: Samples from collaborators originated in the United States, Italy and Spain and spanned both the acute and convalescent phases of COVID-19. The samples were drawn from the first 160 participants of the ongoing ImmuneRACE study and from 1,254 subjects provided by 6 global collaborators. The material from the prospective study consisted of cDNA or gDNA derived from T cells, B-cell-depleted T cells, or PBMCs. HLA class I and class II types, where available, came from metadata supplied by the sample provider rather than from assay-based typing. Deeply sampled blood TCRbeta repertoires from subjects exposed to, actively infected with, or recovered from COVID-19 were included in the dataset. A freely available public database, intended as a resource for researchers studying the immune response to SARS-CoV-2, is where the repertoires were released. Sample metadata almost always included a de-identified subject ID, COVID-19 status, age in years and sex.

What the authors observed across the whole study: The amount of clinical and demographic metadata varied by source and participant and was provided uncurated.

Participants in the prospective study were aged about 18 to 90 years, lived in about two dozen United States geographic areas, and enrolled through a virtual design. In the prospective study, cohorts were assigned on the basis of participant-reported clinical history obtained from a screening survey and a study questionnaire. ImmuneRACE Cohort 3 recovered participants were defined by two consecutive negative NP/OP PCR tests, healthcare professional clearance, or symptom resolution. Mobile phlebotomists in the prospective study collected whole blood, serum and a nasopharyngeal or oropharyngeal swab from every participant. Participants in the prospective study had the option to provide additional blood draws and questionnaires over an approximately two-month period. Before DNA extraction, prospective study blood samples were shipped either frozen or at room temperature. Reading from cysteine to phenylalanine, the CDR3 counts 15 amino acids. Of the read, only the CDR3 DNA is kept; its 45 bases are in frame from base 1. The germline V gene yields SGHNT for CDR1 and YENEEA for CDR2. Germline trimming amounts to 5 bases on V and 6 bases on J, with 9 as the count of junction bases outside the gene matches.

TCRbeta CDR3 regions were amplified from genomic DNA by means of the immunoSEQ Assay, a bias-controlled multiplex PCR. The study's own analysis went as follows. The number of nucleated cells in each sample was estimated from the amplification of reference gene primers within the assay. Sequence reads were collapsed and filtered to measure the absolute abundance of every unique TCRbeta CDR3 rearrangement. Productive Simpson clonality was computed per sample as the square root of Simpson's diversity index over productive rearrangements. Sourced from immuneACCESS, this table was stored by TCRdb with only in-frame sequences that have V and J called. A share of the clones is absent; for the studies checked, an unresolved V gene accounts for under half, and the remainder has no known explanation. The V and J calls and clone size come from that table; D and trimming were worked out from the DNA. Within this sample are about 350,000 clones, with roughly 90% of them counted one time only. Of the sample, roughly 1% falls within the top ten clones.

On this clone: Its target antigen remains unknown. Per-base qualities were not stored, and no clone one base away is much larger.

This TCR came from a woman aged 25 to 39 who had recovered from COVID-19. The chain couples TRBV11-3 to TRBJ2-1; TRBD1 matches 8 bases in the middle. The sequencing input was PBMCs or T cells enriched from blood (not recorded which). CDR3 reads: CASSPGQGNGNEQFF. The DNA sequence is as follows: TGTGCCAGCAGCCCCGGACAGGGAAACGGCAATGAGCAGTTCTTC. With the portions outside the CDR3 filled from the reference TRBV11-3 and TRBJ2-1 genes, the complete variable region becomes EAGVVQSPRYKIIEKKQPVAFWCNPISGHNTLYWYLQNLGQGPELLIRYENEEAVDDSQLPKDRFSAERLKGVDSTLKIQPAELGDSAVYLCASSPGQGNGNEQFFGPGTRLTVL.